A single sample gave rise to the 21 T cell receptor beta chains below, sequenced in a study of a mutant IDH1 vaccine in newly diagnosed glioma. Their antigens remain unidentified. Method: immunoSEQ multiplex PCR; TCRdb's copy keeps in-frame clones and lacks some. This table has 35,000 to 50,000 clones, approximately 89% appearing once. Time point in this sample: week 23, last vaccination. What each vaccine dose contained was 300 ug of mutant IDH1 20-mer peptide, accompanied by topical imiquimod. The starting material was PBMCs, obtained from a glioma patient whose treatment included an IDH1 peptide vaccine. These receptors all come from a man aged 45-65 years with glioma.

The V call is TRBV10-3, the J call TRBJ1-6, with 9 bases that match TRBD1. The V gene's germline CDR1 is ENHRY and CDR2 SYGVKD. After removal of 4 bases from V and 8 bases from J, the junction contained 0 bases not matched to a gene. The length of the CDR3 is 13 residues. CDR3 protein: CAISGQGDSPLHF. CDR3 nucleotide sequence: TGTGCCATCAGTGGACAGGGGGATTCACCCCTCCACTTT.

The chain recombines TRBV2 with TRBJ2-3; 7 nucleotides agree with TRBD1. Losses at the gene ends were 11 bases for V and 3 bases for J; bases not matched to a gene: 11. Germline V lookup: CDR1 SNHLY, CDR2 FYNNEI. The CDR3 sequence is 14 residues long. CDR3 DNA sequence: TGTGCCTCTTCAGCAGGGGGTGTTACAGATACGCAGTATTTT. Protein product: CASSAGGVTDTQYF.

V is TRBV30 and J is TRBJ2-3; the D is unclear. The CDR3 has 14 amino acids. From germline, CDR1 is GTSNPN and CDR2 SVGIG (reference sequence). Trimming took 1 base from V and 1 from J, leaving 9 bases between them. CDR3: CAWSAGLGTDTQYF. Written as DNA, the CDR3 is TGTGCCTGGAGTGCTGGGTTAGGCACAGATACGCAGTATTTT. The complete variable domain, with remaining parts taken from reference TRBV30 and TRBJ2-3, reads SQTIHQWPATLVQPVGSPLSLECTVEGTSNPNLYWYRQAAGRGLQLLFYSVGIGQISSEVPQNLSASRPQDRQFILSSKKLLLSDSGFYLCAWSAGLGTDTQYFGPGTRLTVL.

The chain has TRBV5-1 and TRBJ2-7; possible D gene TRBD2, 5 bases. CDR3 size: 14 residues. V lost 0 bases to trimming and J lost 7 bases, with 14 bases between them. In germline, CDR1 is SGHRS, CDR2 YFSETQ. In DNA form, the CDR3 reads TGCGCCAGCAGCTTGGAGGGAGAGTACGGGGAGCAGTACTTC. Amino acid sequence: CASSLEGEYGEQYF.

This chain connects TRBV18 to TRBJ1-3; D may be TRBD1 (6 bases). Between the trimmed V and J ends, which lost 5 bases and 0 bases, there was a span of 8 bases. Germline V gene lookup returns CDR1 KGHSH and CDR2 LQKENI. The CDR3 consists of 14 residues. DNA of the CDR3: TGTGCCAGCTCAGCGGGACACTCTGGAAACACCATATATTTT. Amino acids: CASSAGHSGNTIYF.

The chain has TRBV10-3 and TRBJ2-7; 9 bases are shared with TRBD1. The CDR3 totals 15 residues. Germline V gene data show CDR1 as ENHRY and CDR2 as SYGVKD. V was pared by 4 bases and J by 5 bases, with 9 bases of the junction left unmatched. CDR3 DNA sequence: TGTGCCATCAGTGGGGGACAGGGTAAGATCGACGAGCAGTACTTC. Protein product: CAISGGQGKIDEQYF.

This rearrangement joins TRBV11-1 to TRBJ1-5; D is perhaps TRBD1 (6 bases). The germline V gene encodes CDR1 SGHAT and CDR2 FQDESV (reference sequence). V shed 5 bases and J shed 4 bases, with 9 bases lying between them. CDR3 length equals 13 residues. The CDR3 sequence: CASSLDRNQPQHF. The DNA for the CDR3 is TGTGCCAGCAGCCTGGACAGAAATCAGCCCCAGCATTTT.

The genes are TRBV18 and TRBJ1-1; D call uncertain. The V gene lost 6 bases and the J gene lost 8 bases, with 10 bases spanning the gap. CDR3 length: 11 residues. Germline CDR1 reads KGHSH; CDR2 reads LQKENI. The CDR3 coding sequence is TGTGCCAGCTCCCCAATGGAAGAAGCTTTCTTT. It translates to CASSPMEEAFF. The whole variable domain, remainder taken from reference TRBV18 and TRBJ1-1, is NAGVMQNPRHLVRRRGQEARLRCSPMKGHSHVYWYRQLPEEGLKFMVYLQKENIIDESGMPKERFSAEFPKEGPSILRIQQVVRGDSAAYFCASSPMEEAFFGQGTRLTVV.

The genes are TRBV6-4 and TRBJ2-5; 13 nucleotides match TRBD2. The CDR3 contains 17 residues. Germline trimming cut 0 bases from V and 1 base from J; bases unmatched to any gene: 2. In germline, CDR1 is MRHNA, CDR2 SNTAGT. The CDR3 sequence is CASSDSGTSGVQETQYF. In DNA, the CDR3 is TGTGCCAGCAGTGACTCGGGGACTAGCGGGGTCCAAGAGACCCAGTACTTC.

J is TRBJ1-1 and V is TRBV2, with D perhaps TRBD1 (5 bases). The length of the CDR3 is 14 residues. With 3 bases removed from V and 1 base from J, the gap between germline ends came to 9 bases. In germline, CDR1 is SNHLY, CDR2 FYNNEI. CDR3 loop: CASSEAGPNTEAFF. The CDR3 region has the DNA TGTGCCAGCAGTGAGGCGGGGCCGAACACTGAAGCTTTCTTT.

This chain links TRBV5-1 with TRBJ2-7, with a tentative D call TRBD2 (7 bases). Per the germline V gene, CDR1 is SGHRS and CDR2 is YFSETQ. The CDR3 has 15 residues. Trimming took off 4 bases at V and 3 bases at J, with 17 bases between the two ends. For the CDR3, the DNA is TGCGCCAGCAGCCCTAGGGGGGGGACTGACTACGAGCAGTACTTC. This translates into CASSPRGGTDYEQYF.

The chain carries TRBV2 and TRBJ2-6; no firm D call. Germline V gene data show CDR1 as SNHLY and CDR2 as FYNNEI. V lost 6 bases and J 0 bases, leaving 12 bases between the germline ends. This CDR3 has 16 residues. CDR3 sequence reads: CASSRTASSGANVLTF. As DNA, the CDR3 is TGTGCCAGCAGCCGGACCGCGAGCTCTGGGGCCAACGTCCTGACTTTC.

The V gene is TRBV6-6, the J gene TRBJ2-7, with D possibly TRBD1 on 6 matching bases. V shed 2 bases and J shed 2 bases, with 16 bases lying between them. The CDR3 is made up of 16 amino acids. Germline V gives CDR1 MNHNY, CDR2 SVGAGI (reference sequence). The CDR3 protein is CASSYGWGLEAYEQYF. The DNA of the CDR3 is TGTGCCAGCAGTTACGGTTGGGGGCTGGAGGCCTACGAGCAGTACTTC.

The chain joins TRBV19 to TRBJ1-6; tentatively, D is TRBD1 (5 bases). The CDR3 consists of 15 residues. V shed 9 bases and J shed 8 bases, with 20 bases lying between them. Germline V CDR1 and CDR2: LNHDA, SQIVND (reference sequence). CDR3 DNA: TGTGCCAGCGAGGGGACGACTCGGAGGGATTCACCCCTCCACTTT. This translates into CASEGTTRRDSPLHF.

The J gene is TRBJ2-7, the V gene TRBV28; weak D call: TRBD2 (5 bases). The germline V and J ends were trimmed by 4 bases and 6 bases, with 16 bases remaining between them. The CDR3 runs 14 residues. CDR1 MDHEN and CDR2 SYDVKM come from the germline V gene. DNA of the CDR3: TGTGCCAGCAGTTCTTATAATGACGCGGGCGAGCAGTACTTC. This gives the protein CASSSYNDAGEQYF.

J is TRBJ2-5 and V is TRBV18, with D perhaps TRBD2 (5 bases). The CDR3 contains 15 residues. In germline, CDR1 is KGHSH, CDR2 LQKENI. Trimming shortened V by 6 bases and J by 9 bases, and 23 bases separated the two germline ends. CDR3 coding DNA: TGTGCCAGCTCCCTTTCAGGAGGTACCAGACACTCCCAGTACTTC. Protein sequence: CASSLSGGTRHSQYF.

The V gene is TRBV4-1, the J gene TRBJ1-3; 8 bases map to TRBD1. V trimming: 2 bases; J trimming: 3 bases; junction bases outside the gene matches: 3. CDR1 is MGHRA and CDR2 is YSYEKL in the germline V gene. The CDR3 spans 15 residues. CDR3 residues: CASSQTRGLGNTIYF. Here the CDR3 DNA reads TGCGCCAGCAGCCAAACCAGGGGGCTTGGAAACACCATATATTTT.

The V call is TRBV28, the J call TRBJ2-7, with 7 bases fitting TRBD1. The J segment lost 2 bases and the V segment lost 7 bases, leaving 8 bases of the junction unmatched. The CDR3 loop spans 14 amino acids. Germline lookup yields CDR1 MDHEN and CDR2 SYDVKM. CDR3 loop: CASNVLGQTYEQYF. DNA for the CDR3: TGTGCCAGCAATGTATTGGGACAGACCTACGAGCAGTACTTC.

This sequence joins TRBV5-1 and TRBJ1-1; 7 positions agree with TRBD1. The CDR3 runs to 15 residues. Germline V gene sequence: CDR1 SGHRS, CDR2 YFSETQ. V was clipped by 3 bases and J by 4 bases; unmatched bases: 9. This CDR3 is CASSSAGNRGTEAFF. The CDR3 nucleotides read TGCGCCAGCAGCTCCGCGGGTAACAGGGGCACTGAAGCTTTCTTT.

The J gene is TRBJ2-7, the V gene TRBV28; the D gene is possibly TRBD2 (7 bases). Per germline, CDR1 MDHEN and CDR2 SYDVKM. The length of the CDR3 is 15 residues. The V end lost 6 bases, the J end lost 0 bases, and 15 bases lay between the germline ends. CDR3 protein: CASSSRGGSSYEQYF. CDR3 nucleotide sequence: TGTGCCAGCAGCTCGAGGGGGGGGAGCTCCTACGAGCAGTACTTC.

The CDR3 protein is CASRGLAGGYEQYF. The CDR3 DNA reads TGTGCCAGCAGAGGACTAGCGGGAGGTTACGAGCAGTACTTC. The chain recombines TRBV27 with TRBJ2-7, with 14 nucleotides matching TRBD2. V shed 6 bases and J 4 bases; nucleotides not matched to a gene: 2. The CDR3 length is 14 residues. The germline gives CDR1 MNHEY, CDR2 SMNVEV (reference sequence).